This entry lists 11 T cell receptor beta chains sequenced from one sample in a study of blood T cell repertoires in COVID-19. The repertoire was sequenced with immunoSEQ multiplex PCR; TCRdb's copy has only in-frame clones and lacks some. The sample includes 150,000 to 200,000 clones, approximately 81% of them seen just once. Material: peripheral blood. These receptors came from an older woman with COVID-19, enrolled during active disease.

This sequence joins TRBV2 and TRBJ1-6, with a weak D call TRBD1 (6 bases). The V end was cut by 3 bases, the J end by 0 bases, with 12 bases between. In germline, CDR1 is SNHLY, CDR2 FYNNEI. The length of the CDR3 is 17 residues. The CDR3 spells CASSDSGVSSYNSPLHF. The CDR3, as DNA: TGTGCCAGCAGTGACTCAGGGGTCAGCTCCTATAATTCACCCCTCCACTTT.

This chain uses TRBV7-9 with TRBJ1-2, with 8 bases identical to TRBD1. J gave up 8 bases and V 6 bases, and 14 bases lay outside the gene matches. The CDR3 loop spans 15 amino acids. The V gene's germline CDR1 is SEHNR and CDR2 FQNEAQ (reference sequence). In nucleotides, the CDR3 is TGTGCCAGCAGTCGCGATCAGCAGGGGGCGGGCGGCTACACCTTC. As protein: CASSRDQQGAGGYTF.

There are a few counts of this clone. The chain has TRBV3-1 (or the pseudogene TRBV3-2) and TRBJ2-6; perhaps TRBD2 as D (5 bases). Germline CDR1 is LGHDT and CDR2 is YNNKEL (reference sequence). The CDR3 loop spans 15 amino acids. V was clipped by 1 base and J by 3 bases, with 7 bases between them. The CDR3 DNA follows: TGTGCCAGCAGCCAAGGGGCGGGTGGGGCCAACGTCCTGACTTTC. Its translation: CASSQGAGGANVLTF.

This clone was seen a single time. This chain joins TRBV7-2 and TRBJ2-1, with TRBD2 identical over 9 bases. J lost 8 bases, V lost 3 bases, and 8 bases had no gene match. The CDR3 totals 15 residues. From germline, CDR1 is SGHTA and CDR2 FQGNSA. The CDR3 spells CASSLGREGRYEQFF. CDR3 nucleotides: TGTGCCAGCAGCTTGGGGCGGGAGGGCCGATATGAGCAGTTCTTC.

This clone has only one observation. The V gene is TRBV7-2, the J gene TRBJ2-7, with 10 bases identical to TRBD2. Germline CDR1 reads SGHTA; CDR2 reads FQGNSA. The junction had 8 bases not matched to a gene; V was cut back by 1 base and J by 2 bases. The length of the CDR3 is 17 residues. The CDR3 DNA follows: TGTGCCAGCAGCTTAGGCATACAACTAGCGGGGACCTACGAGCAGTACTTC. As protein: CASSLGIQLAGTYEQYF.

The chain employs TRBV27 and TRBJ2-2, with D unclear. The ends were cut back, 4 bases at V and 4 bases at J, with 16 bases in the middle. The germline V gene has CDR1 MNHEY and CDR2 SMNVEV (reference sequence). This CDR3 is 16 amino acids long. CDR3 coding DNA: TGTGCCAGCAGTTGGTCGAGGAACGCTTTCACCGGGGAGCTGTTTTTT. It yields the protein CASSWSRNAFTGELFF.

CDR3 DNA sequence: TGTGCCAGCAGCTTGGGGCACAGCCAAGAGACCCAGTACTTC. It translates to CASSLGHSQETQYF. The chain has TRBV5-6 and TRBJ2-5, with D hard to call. V was clipped by 0 bases and J by 1 base, with 7 bases between them. Germline V gives CDR1 SGHDT, CDR2 YYEEEE. The CDR3 runs 14 residues.

This chain joins TRBV15 and TRBJ1-1; D ambiguous. V lost 0 bases, J lost 0 bases, and 8 bases lay in between. Germline V CDR1 and CDR2: LNHNV, YYDKDF (reference sequence). This CDR3 comprises 15 residues. The CDR3 DNA reads TGTGCCACCAGCAGAGAGGCAGTCATGAACACTGAAGCTTTCTTT. Amino acid sequence: CATSREAVMNTEAFF.

This clone was observed once. V is TRBV2 and J is TRBJ2-2; D might be TRBD1 (6 bases). With 5 bases removed from V and 2 bases from J, the gap between germline ends came to 9 bases. The CDR3 covers 14 residues. Germline V CDR1 and CDR2: SNHLY, FYNNEI. CDR3 nucleotide sequence: TGTGCCAGCAGTCGGGACAAAAACACCGGGGAGCTGTTTTTT. Amino acid sequence: CASSRDKNTGELFF. The complete variable domain, with remaining parts taken from reference TRBV2 and TRBJ2-2, reads EPEVTQTPSHQVTQMGQEVILRCVPISNHLYFYWYRQILGQKVEFLVSFYNNEISEKSEIFDDQFSVERPDGSNFTLKIRSTKLEDSAMYFCASSRDKNTGELFFGEGSRLTVL.

The chain combines TRBV28 with TRBJ2-5, with D possibly TRBD2 on 6 matching bases. Trimming pared 7 bases from V and 5 bases from J, leaving 17 bases between. This CDR3 is built from 14 residues. Germline V lookup: CDR1 MDHEN, CDR2 SYDVKM. DNA of the CDR3: TGTGCCAGCAACCGTGGGGGGTCTCATGAGACCCAGTACTTC. Amino acids: CASNRGGSHETQYF.

The chain recombines TRBV7-2 with TRBJ2-1, with 7 bases fitting TRBD2. The CDR3 has 14 residues. Germline V gives CDR1 SGHTA, CDR2 FQGNSA. V lost 2 bases, J lost 10 bases, and 8 bases stayed unmatched. This CDR3 is CASSLISSSGEQFF. Written as DNA, the CDR3 is TGTGCCAGCAGCTTAATATCGTCTAGCGGAGAGCAGTTCTTC.